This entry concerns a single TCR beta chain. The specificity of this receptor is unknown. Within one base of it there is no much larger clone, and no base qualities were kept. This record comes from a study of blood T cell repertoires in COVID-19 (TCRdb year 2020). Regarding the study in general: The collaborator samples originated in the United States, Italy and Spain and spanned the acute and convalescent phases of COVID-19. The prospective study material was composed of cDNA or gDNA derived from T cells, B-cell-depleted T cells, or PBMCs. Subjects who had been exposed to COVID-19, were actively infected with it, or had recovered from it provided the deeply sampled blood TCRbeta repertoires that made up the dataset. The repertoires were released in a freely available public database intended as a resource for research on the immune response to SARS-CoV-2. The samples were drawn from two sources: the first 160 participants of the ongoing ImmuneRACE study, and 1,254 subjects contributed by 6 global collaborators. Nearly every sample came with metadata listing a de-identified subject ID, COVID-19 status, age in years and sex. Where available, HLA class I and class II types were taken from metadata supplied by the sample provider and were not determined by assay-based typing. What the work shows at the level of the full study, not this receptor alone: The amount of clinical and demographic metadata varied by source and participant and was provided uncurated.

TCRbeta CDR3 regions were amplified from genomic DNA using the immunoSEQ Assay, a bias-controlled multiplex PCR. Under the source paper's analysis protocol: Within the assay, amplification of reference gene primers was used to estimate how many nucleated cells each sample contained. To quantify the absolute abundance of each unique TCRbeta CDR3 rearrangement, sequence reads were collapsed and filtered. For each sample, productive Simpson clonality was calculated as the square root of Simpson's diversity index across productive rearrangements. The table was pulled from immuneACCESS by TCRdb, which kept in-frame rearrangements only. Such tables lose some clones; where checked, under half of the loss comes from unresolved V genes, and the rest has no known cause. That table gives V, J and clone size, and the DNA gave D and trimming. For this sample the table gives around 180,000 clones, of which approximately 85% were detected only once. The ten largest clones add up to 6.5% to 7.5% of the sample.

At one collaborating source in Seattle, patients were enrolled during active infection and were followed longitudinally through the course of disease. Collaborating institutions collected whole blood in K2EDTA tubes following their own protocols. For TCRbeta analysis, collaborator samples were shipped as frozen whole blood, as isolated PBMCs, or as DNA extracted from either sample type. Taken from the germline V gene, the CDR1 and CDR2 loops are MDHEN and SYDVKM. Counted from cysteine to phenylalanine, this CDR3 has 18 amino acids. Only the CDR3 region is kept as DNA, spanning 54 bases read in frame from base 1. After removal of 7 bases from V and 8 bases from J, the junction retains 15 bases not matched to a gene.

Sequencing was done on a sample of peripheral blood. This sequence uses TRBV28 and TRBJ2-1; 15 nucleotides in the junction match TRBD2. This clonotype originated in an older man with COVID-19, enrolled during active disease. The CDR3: CASTARLGLAGGGYEQFF. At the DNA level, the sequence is TGTGCCAGCACCGCGAGGTTGGGACTAGCGGGGGGAGGGTATGAGCAGTTCTTC.